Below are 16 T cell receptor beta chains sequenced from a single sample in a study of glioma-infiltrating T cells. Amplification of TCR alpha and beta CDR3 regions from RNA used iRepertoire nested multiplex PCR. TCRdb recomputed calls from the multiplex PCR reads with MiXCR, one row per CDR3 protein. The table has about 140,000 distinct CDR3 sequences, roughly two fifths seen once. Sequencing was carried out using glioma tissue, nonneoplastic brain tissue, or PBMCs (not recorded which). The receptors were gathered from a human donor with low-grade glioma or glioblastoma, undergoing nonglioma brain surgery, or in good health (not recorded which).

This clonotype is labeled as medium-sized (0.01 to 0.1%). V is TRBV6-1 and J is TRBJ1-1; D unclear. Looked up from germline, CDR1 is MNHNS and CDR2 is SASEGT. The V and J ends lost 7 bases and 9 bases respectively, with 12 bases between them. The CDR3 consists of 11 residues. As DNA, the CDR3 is TGTGCCAGCAAGGCGGGCAGCAAAGCTTTCTTT. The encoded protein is CASKAGSKAFF.

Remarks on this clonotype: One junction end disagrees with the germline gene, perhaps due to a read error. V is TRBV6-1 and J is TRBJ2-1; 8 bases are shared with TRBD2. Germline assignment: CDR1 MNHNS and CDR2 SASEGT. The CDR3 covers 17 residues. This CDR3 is CAGSQAPSAGGHNEQFF. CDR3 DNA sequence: TGTGCCGGCAGCCAAGCCCCCTCCGCGGGGGGACACAATGAGCAGTTCTTC.

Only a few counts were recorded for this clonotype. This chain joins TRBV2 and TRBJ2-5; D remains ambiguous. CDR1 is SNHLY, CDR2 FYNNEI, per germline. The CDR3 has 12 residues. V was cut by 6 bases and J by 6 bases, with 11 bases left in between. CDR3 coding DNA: TGTGCCAGCAGAGCTGGGATTCAGACCCAGTACTTC. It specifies CASRAGIQTQYF.

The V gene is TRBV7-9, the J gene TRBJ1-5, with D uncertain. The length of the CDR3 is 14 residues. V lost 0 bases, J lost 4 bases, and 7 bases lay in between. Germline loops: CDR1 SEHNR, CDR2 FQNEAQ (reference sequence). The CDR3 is CASSLADGNQPQHF. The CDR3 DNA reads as TGTGCCAGCAGCTTAGCGGACGGTAATCAGCCCCAGCATTTT.

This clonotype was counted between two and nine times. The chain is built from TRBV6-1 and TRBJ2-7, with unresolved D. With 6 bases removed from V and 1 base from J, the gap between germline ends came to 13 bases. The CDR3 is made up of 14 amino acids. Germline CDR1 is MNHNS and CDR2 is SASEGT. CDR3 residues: CASSPNYGSYEQYF. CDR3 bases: TGTGCCAGCAGCCCCAACTACGGATCCTACGAGCAGTACTTC.

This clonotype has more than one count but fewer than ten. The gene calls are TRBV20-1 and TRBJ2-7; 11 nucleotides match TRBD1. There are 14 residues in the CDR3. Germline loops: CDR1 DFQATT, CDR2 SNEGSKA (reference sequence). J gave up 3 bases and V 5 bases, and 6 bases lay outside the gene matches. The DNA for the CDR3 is TGCAGTGCTGGACGAGGGACAGGGGGCTACGAGCAGTACTTC. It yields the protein CSAGRGTGGYEQYF.

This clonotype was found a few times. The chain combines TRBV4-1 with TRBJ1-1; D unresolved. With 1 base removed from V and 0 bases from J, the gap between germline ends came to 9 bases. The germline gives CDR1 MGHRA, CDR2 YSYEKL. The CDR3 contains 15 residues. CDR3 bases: TGCGCCAGCAGCCAAGTGAGGGTTCTGAACACTGAAGCTTTCTTT. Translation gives CASSQVRVLNTEAFF.

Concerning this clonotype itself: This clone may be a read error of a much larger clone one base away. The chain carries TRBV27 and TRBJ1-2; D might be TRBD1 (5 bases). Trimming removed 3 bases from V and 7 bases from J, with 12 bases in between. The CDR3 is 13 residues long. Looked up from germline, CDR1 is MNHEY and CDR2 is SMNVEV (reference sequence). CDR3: CASSFRGWVGYTF. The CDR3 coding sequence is TGTGCCAGCAGTTTCCGGGGGTGGGTTGGCTACACCTTC.

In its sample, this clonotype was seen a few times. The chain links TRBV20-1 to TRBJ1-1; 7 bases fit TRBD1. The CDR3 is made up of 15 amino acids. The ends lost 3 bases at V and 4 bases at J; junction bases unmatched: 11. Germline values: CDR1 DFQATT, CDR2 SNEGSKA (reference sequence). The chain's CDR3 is CSARIAGTDFTEAFF. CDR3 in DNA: TGCAGTGCTAGGATTGCCGGGACAGACTTCACTGAAGCTTTCTTT.

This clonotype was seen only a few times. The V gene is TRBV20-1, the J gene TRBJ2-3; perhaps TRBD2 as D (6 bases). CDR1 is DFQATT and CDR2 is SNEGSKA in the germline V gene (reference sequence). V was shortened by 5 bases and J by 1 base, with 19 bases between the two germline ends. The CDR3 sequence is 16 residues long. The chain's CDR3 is CSAPPRRTTRTDTQYF. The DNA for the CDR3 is TGCAGTGCTCCCCCCCGGCGGACTACCCGCACAGATACGCAGTATTTT.

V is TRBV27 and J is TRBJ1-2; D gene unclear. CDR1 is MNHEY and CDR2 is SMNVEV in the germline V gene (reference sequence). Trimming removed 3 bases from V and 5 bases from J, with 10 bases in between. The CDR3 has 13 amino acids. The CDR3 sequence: CASSFRGLYGYTF. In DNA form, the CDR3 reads TGTGCCAGCAGTTTTCGGGGATTATATGGCTACACCTTC.

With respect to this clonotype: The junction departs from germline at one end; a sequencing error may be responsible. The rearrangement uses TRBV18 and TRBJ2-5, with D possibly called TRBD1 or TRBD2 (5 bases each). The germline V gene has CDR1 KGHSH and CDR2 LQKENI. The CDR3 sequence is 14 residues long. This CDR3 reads CASSPPEPQGTHYF. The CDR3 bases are TGTGCCAGCTCACCACCGGAGCCCCAAGGGACCCACTACTTC. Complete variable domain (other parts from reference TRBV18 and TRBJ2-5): NAGVMQNPRHLVRRRGQEARLRCSPMKGHSHVYWYRQLPEEGLKFMVYLQKENIIDESGMPKERFSAEFPKEGPSILRIQQVVRGDSAAYFCASSPPEPQGTHYFGPGTRLLVL.

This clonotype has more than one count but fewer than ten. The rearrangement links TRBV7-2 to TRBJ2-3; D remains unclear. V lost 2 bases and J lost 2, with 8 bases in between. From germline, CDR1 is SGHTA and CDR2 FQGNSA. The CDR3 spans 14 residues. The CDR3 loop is CASSLRKTTDTQYF. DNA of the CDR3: TGTGCCAGCAGCTTAAGGAAGACCACAGATACGCAGTATTTT. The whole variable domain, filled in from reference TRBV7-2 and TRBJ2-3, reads GAGVSQSPSNKVTEKGKDVELRCDPISGHTALYWYRQSLGQGLEFLIYFQGNSAPDKSGLPSDRFSAERTGGSVSTLTIQRTQQEDSAVYLCASSLRKTTDTQYFGPGTRLTVL.

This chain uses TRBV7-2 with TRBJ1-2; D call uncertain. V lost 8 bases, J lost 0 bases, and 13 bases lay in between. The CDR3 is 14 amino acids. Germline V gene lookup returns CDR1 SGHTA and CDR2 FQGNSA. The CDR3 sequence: CASVIGSTNYGYTF. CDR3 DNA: TGTGCCAGCGTTATTGGCTCGACTAACTATGGCTACACCTTC.

CDR3 residues: CASSLFRRLDNEQFF. In DNA, the CDR3 is TGTGCCAGCAGTTTGTTCCGTAGACTAGACAATGAGCAGTTCTTC. The rearrangement uses TRBV12-3 or TRBV12-4 and TRBJ2-1; D is possibly TRBD2 (6 bases). V was cut by 3 bases and J by 5 bases, with 14 bases left in between. The CDR3 has 15 amino acids.

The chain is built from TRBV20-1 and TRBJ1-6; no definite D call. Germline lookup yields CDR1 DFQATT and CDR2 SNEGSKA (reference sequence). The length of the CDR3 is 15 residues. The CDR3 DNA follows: TGCACAATAAGGAGTCCATACCCCTATAATTCACCCCTCCACTTT. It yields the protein CTIRSPYPYNSPLHF.